The 23 T cell receptor beta chains below all came from one sample that was sequenced in a study of CD8 T cells in Susac syndrome (dated by TCRdb to about 2019). The protocol used for the library was the immunoSEQ multiplex PCR assay. RNA was extracted using the RNeasy kit, and about 0.5 to 1 ug of the RNA was reverse transcribed with random hexamers. TCRdb handled the public reads itself, with Q25 trimming in fastp and clone calling in MiXCR, and kept productive beta chains. Each entry is one CDR3 protein sequence, shown with its most common DNA and genes. The sample contains about 120,000 distinct CDR3 sequences, 90% to 95% of them found a single time. 0.1% to 0.15% of the sample comes from the top ten. Sequencing used CD4+ T cells from PBMCs. The receptor set was obtained from a human donor with multiple sclerosis.

The J gene is TRBJ2-1, the V gene TRBV12-3 or TRBV12-4, with 8 bases fitting TRBD1. The CDR3 has 15 amino acids. V was pared by 4 bases and J by 9 bases, with 11 bases of the junction left unmatched. The CDR3 protein is CASSSQAGGLGEQFF. The CDR3 DNA is TGTGCCAGCAGTTCCCAAGCAGGGGGCCTGGGTGAGCAGTTCTTC.

The chain links TRBV12-5 to TRBJ2-1; D might be TRBD2 (6 bases). This CDR3 contains 13 residues. V was clipped by 4 bases and J by 12 bases, with 16 bases between them. From germline, CDR1 is LGHNT and CDR2 FRNRAP. The CDR3 sequence: CASGSGLPTGQFF. In DNA, the CDR3 is TGTGCTAGTGGTTCGGGACTTCCGACGGGGCAGTTCTTC. Looking up the rest from reference TRBV12-5 and TRBJ2-1 gives the full variable domain: DARVTQTPRHKVTEMGQEVTMRCQPILGHNTVFWYRQTMMQGLELLAYFRNRAPLDDSGMPKDRFSAEMPDATLATLKIQPSEPRDSAVYFCASGSGLPTGQFFGPGTRLTVL.

The chain is built from TRBV5-1 and TRBJ2-5; D is unresolved. Trimming shortened V by 5 bases and J by 4 bases, and 6 bases separated the two germline ends. The CDR3 has 11 amino acids. Germline values: CDR1 SGHRS, CDR2 YFSETQ. CDR3 in amino acids: CASRKAETQYF. The DNA of the CDR3 is TGCGCCAGCAGAAAGGCAGAGACCCAGTACTTC.

The V gene is TRBV7-8, the J gene TRBJ1-1; D gene uncertain. Trimming removed 8 bases at V and 7 bases at J, with 17 bases between. Germline CDR1 is SGHVS and CDR2 is FQNEAQ. CDR3 size: 13 residues. CDR3 amino acids: CASQLGGAVEAFF. CDR3 coding DNA: TGTGCCAGCCAGCTTGGAGGAGCGGTTGAAGCTTTCTTT.

CDR3 sequence reads: CASSMRGQAFYEQYF. The CDR3, as DNA: TGTGCCAGTAGTATGCGAGGACAAGCGTTCTACGAGCAGTACTTC. The chain links TRBV19 to TRBJ2-7, with D perhaps TRBD1 (5 bases). The CDR3 totals 15 residues. Per the germline V gene, CDR1 is LNHDA and CDR2 is SQIVND (reference sequence). V gave up 3 bases and J gave up 3 bases, with 15 bases separating them.

The gene calls are TRBV6-5 and TRBJ1-2; D possibly corresponds to TRBD1 (5 bases). The CDR3 length is 10 residues. Germline CDR1 reads MNHEY; CDR2 reads SVGAGI. Trimming cost V 7 bases and J 7 bases, with 7 bases left between them. CDR3 in amino acids: CASKGVGYTF. For the CDR3, the DNA is TGTGCCAGCAAAGGGGTTGGCTACACCTTC.

V gene TRBV10-3 combines with J gene TRBJ2-5, with D uncertain. CDR3 length equals 13 residues. Germline values: CDR1 ENHRY, CDR2 SYGVKD. V was trimmed by 3 bases and J by 5 bases, leaving 10 bases between them. As DNA, the CDR3 is TGTGCCATCAGTGAAATTTTGTCGGAGACCCAGTACTTC. Encoded protein: CAISEILSETQYF.

This clonotype occurred once. The rearrangement uses TRBV20-1 and TRBJ2-2; D may be TRBD1 (6 bases). Trimming took 3 bases from V and 7 from J, leaving 21 bases between them. The CDR3 consists of 16 residues. The germline CDR1 and CDR2 sequences are DFQATT and SNEGSKA (reference sequence). CDR3 bases: TGCAGTGCTAGCCGGACAGTTCGGCAACTAAGCGGGGAGCTGTTTTTT. Protein product: CSASRTVRQLSGELFF.

The rearrangement joins TRBV18 to TRBJ1-5, with a possible D match to TRBD1 (5 bases). Germline CDR1 is KGHSH and CDR2 is LQKENI. The length of the CDR3 is 16 residues. V lost 3 bases and J lost 0, with 12 bases in between. The CDR3 sequence: CASSPSGNPSNQPQHF. The CDR3 region has the DNA TGTGCCAGCTCACCTTCAGGGAACCCTAGCAATCAGCCCCAGCATTTT.

The CDR3 DNA is TGTGCCAGCAGTGATCGCTACGAGCAGTACTTC. Its protein is CASSDRYEQYF. This chain links TRBV2 with TRBJ2-7; D not certain. Germline assignment: CDR1 SNHLY and CDR2 FYNNEI. Trimming shortened V by 3 bases and J by 3 bases, and 3 bases separated the two germline ends. CDR3 size: 11 residues.

The gene calls are TRBV13 and TRBJ1-2; D ambiguous. The V and J ends lost 1 base and 4 bases respectively, with 7 bases between them. CDR1 PRHDT and CDR2 FYEKMQ come from the germline V gene (reference sequence). CDR3 length: 13 residues. CDR3 nucleotides: TGTGCCAGCAGCTTAGAAGGGTTCTATGGCTACACCTTC. This gives the protein CASSLEGFYGYTF.

This clonotype has just one count. V is TRBV5-4 and J is TRBJ2-7; D is uncertain. The CDR3 length is 12 residues. CDR1 and CDR2 from the germline V gene are SGHNT and YYREEE (reference sequence). Trimming removed 0 bases from V and 7 bases from J, with 8 bases in between. The CDR3 loop reads CASSLGLGEQYF. For the CDR3, the DNA is TGTGCCAGCAGCTTGGGATTGGGTGAGCAGTACTTC.

The chain carries TRBV3-1 and TRBJ2-7, with 10 bases lining up with TRBD2. Germline CDR1 and CDR2: LGHDT and YNNKEL (reference sequence). Trimming took 2 bases from V and 5 from J; bases not matched to a gene: 0. This CDR3 has 13 amino acids. CDR3 coding DNA: TGTGCCAGCAGCCAACTAGCGGGAGACGAGCAGTACTTC. Amino acid sequence: CASSQLAGDEQYF.

The chain uses TRBV7-2 and TRBJ1-1; D is perhaps TRBD1 (5 bases). V was clipped by 2 bases and J by 1 base, with 8 bases between them. Germline CDR1 and CDR2: SGHTA and FQGNSA. The CDR3 totals 14 residues. In nucleotides, the CDR3 is TGTGCCAGCAGCTTAAAGCAGGGGAACACTGAAGCTTTCTTT. This codes for CASSLKQGNTEAFF.

The V gene is TRBV7-3, the J gene TRBJ2-7; the D is unclear. Germline CDR1 is SGHTA and CDR2 is FQGTGA. V gave up 3 bases and J gave up 2 bases, with 8 bases separating them. The CDR3 runs 13 residues. CDR3 DNA sequence: TGTGCCAGCAGCTTGGACCCAGCCTACGAGCAGTACTTC. This sequence encodes CASSLDPAYEQYF.

The J gene is TRBJ1-2, the V gene TRBV20-1; D unclear. Trimming cost V 2 bases and J 4 bases, with 8 bases left between them. CDR3 length: 12 amino acids. Germline V lookup: CDR1 DFQATT, CDR2 SNEGSKA (reference sequence). In DNA, the CDR3 is TGCAGTGCTAGACAGGAGTTCTATGGCTACACCTTC. It is translated as CSARQEFYGYTF.

The rearrangement uses TRBV5-4 and TRBJ1-2; 7 bases are shared with TRBD1. Germline V gene lookup returns CDR1 SGHNT and CDR2 YYREEE (reference sequence). The CDR3 extends over 12 amino acids. The trim removed 4 bases at V and 8 bases at J, leaving 5 bases unmatched. CDR3 bases: TGTGCCAGCAGCCTTAGACAGGGCGGCTACACCTTC. Translating it yields CASSLRQGGYTF.

The chain combines TRBV5-1 with TRBJ1-5, with 7 bases fitting TRBD1. The CDR3 is 15 residues long. V dropped 5 bases and J dropped 2; count of bases not matched to a gene: 7. The V gene's germline CDR1 is SGHRS and CDR2 YFSETQ. CDR3 amino acids: CASRADGQGNQPQHF. As DNA, the CDR3 is TGCGCCAGCAGGGCCGACGGACAGGGCAATCAGCCCCAGCATTTT.

This clonotype was counted only a few times. This chain links TRBV18 with TRBJ2-2; D call uncertain. V was cut by 6 bases and J by 7 bases, with 6 bases left in between. This CDR3 spans 11 amino acids. CDR1 and CDR2 from the germline V gene are KGHSH and LQKENI. This CDR3 is CASSAGGELFF. The CDR3 nucleotides read TGTGCCAGCTCCGCAGGCGGGGAGCTGTTTTTT.

The chain joins TRBV3-1 to TRBJ2-1, with 14 bases matching TRBD2. Germline assignment: CDR1 LGHDT and CDR2 YNNKEL (reference sequence). This CDR3 contains 15 residues. V was pared by 6 bases and J by 9 bases, with 7 bases of the junction left unmatched. Here the CDR3 reads CASSFGLAGGTEQFF. In DNA, the CDR3 is TGTGCCAGCAGTTTCGGACTAGCGGGGGGAACTGAGCAGTTCTTC.

The chain recombines TRBV2 with TRBJ2-5; D ambiguous. The CDR3 spans 12 residues. V was cut by 6 bases and J by 5 bases, with 10 bases left in between. CDR1 and CDR2 (germline): SNHLY, FYNNEI. The CDR3 is CASSAFGETQYF. Written as DNA, the CDR3 is TGTGCCAGCAGCGCTTTCGGGGAGACCCAGTACTTC.

The genes are TRBV5-5 and TRBJ2-3, with D perhaps TRBD1 or TRBD2 (5 bases each). The CDR3 has 15 amino acids. CDR1 is SGHKS, CDR2 YYEKEE, per germline (reference sequence). V lost 4 bases to trimming and J lost 4 bases, with 16 bases between them. This chain's CDR3 is CASSPTGTHPDTQYF. The CDR3 nucleotides are TGTGCCAGCAGCCCGACCGGGACCCATCCAGATACGCAGTATTTT.

The chain recombines TRBV6-1 with TRBJ2-3; unclear D gene. Looked up from germline, CDR1 is MNHNS and CDR2 is SASEGT. Trimming removed 2 bases from V and 3 bases from J, with 3 bases in between. The CDR3 runs to 12 residues. Here the CDR3 reads CASSELTDTQYF. The CDR3 DNA reads TGTGCCAGCAGTGAACTTACAGATACGCAGTATTTT.